These 4 T cell receptor beta chains originate from one sample sequenced in a study of T cell responses to AZD1222 COVID-19 vaccine. The repertoire was sequenced with immunoSEQ multiplex PCR; TCRdb's copy has only in-frame clones and lacks some. Of around 80,000 clones listed, about four fifths are singletons. The input for sequencing was peripheral blood, taken 28 days after the second AZD1222 dose. All receptors derive from an adult who received the AZD1222 COVID-19 vaccine.

The chain carries TRBV28 and TRBJ2-3; D is perhaps TRBD1 or TRBD2 (6 bases each). Germline V gives CDR1 MDHEN, CDR2 SYDVKM. CDR3 length equals 17 residues. Trimming stripped 7 bases from V and 4 bases from J, with 24 bases between. This CDR3 is CASKSPLALRGADTQYF. The CDR3 bases are TGTGCCAGCAAATCTCCCCTAGCCCTTAGGGGGGCAGATACGCAGTATTTT.

J is TRBJ2-2 and V is TRBV6-2 or TRBV6-3; 12 bases align to TRBD1. V lost 2 bases, J lost 7 bases, and 2 bases stayed unmatched. Germline values: CDR1 MNHEY, CDR2 SVGEGT. This CDR3 contains 15 residues. The CDR3, as DNA: TGTGCCAGCAGTTACGGGACAGGGGGCCACGGGGAGCTGTTTTTT. This encodes CASSYGTGGHGELFF.

The CDR3 DNA reads as TGCAGCGTTGAAAAGACAGGGGCGATCGGCGAGCAGTACTTC. The encoded protein is CSVEKTGAIGEQYF. The V and J genes are TRBV29-1 and TRBJ2-7; 8 nucleotides agree with TRBD1. This CDR3 spans 14 amino acids. Losses at the gene ends were 2 bases for V and 6 bases for J; bases not matched to a gene: 9. The germline CDR1 and CDR2 sequences are SQVTM and ANQGSEA.

The gene calls are TRBV7-2 and TRBJ2-3; 14 bases line up with TRBD2. CDR1 is SGHTA, CDR2 FQGNSA, per germline. This CDR3 contains 18 residues. After removal of 5 bases from V and 4 bases from J, the junction contained 11 bases not matched to a gene. CDR3 in amino acids: CASSKIVTSGRGSDTQYF. In DNA, the CDR3 is TGTGCCAGCAGCAAAATCGTGACTAGCGGGAGGGGGTCAGATACGCAGTATTTT.